What follows are 31 T cell receptor beta chains derived from one specimen sequenced in a study of read filtering for tumor transcriptome and immune sequencing. This library used around 0.4 ug RNA and molecular barcoded adaptors spanning alpha/delta and beta/gamma chains. MiXCR was run by TCRdb on the reads, yielding one entry per CDR3 protein. There are some 25,000 distinct CDR3 sequences in the sample; less than 25% occur only once, and about a sixth lies in the top ten. The specimen sequenced was a population of CD138-negative cells sorted from bone marrow. The source of these receptors is a donor over 35 with multiple myeloma.

There are many counts of this clonotype. The J gene is TRBJ2-5, the V gene TRBV30; TRBD2 matches 11 bases. The CDR3 has 16 amino acids. V shed 4 bases and J 4 bases; nucleotides not matched to a gene: 11. Germline lookup yields CDR1 GTSNPN and CDR2 SVGIG (reference sequence). The CDR3 DNA sequence: TGTGCCTGGACCCTTACGGGACTAGCGGCCGGAGAGACCCAGTACTTC. Its protein product is CAWTLTGLAAGETQYF. Using reference TRBV30 and TRBJ2-5 for the parts outside the CDR3, the full variable domain is SQTIHQWPATLVQPVGSPLSLECTVEGTSNPNLYWYRQAAGRGLQLLFYSVGIGQISSEVPQNLSASRPQDRQFILSSKKLLLSDSGFYLCAWTLTGLAAGETQYFGPGTRLLVL.

Sample share makes this clonotype medium-sized. The chain joins TRBV9 to TRBJ2-1, with D perhaps matching TRBD2 (6 bases). Trimming stripped 4 bases from V and 7 bases from J, with 18 bases between. Looked up from germline, CDR1 is SGDLS and CDR2 is YYNGEE. This CDR3 contains 15 residues. The DNA for the CDR3 is TGTGCCAGCAGCTCAAGACTAGGAAGGTCGAATGAGCAGTTCTTC. Translating gives CASSSRLGRSNEQFF. The whole variable domain, remainder taken from reference TRBV9 and TRBJ2-1, is DSGVTQTPKHLITATGQRVTLRCSPRSGDLSVYWYQQSLDQGLQFLIQYYNGEERAKGNILERFSAQQFPDLHSELNLSSLELGDSALYFCASSSRLGRSNEQFFGPGTRLTVL.

This clonotype was seen at least ten times. This chain connects TRBV20-1 to TRBJ2-1; D gene unclear. The CDR3 has 11 residues. In germline, CDR1 is DFQATT, CDR2 SNEGSKA (reference sequence). Deletions cut 3 bases from V and 0 bases from J, with 0 bases between. The CDR3 nucleotides are TGCAGTGCTAGCTCCTACAATGAGCAGTTCTTC. It specifies CSASSYNEQFF.

This clonotype was seen many times. The chain uses TRBV25-1 and TRBJ2-1; TRBD2 agrees at 11 bases. CDR3 length: 14 residues. V lost 6 bases to trimming and J lost 9 bases; unmatched junction nucleotides: 7. In germline, CDR1 is MGHDK, CDR2 SYGVNS. The CDR3, as DNA: TGTGCCAGCAGACTAGCGGGAGTCCTTAGTGAGCAGTTCTTC. This sequence encodes CASRLAGVLSEQFF.

Many counts were recorded for this clonotype. The chain has TRBV28 and TRBJ1-5, with a weak D call TRBD1 (5 bases). V lost 5 bases and J lost 11, with 25 bases in between. The CDR3 totals 16 residues. CDR1 is MDHEN and CDR2 is SYDVKM in the germline V gene. The CDR3 region has the DNA TGTGCCAGCAGTACACATTCGGACACGCCACTGAGGGCCCAGCATTTT. Its translation is CASSTHSDTPLRAQHF.

The table lists this clonotype with many counts. The chain combines TRBV6-6 with TRBJ1-5; 8 nucleotides match TRBD1. The germline V gene has CDR1 MNHNY and CDR2 SVGAGI (reference sequence). The trim removed 0 bases at V and 5 bases at J, leaving 6 bases unmatched. The CDR3 has 16 amino acids. The CDR3 sequence: CASSYSGQGGDQPQHF. The DNA for the CDR3 is TGTGCCAGCAGTTACTCCGGACAGGGCGGAGATCAGCCCCAGCATTTT.

Judged by abundance, this clonotype is medium-sized. The chain is built from TRBV6-5 and TRBJ1-1, with 7 bases identical to TRBD1. Germline V lookup: CDR1 MNHEY, CDR2 SVGAGI. The CDR3 has 16 residues. Trimming cost V 2 bases and J 4 bases; bases outside gene matches: 10. CDR3 sequence reads: CASSYLTGVQGTEAFF. CDR3 nucleotide sequence: TGTGCCAGCAGTTACCTCACAGGGGTTCAAGGCACTGAAGCTTTCTTT.

There are many counts of this clonotype. The chain combines TRBV5-5 with TRBJ2-1; D unclear. V shed 4 bases and J shed 5 bases, with 7 bases lying between them. This CDR3 is 12 amino acids long. The V gene's germline CDR1 is SGHKS and CDR2 YYEKEE (reference sequence). The CDR3 DNA follows: TGTGCCAGCAGCCTGAAGGACAATGAGCAGTTCTTC. Translation gives CASSLKDNEQFF.

This clonotype was detected many times. The chain joins TRBV28 to TRBJ2-2; D is unclear. Germline V gene data show CDR1 as MDHEN and CDR2 as SYDVKM. The CDR3 runs 12 residues. The germline V and J ends were trimmed by 8 bases and 7 bases, with 11 bases remaining between them. CDR3 in amino acids: CASGEFDGELFF. Here the CDR3 DNA reads TGTGCCAGCGGCGAGTTTGACGGGGAGCTGTTTTTT.

This clonotype was found many times. The rearrangement uses TRBV30 and TRBJ2-2; D might be TRBD1 or TRBD2, each matching 5 bases. V shed 4 bases and J shed 0 bases, with 12 bases lying between them. Germline loops: CDR1 GTSNPN, CDR2 SVGIG (reference sequence). CDR3 length: 15 amino acids. The CDR3 reads CAWNSGTTNTGELFF. CDR3 nucleotides: TGTGCCTGGAATTCCGGGACCACGAACACCGGGGAGCTGTTTTTT.

This clonotype was seen repeatedly, ten times or more. V and J are TRBV5-1 and TRBJ1-4, with TRBD1 matching over 8 bases. J gave up 7 bases and V 2 bases, and 7 bases lay outside the gene matches. The CDR3 covers 15 residues. Germline values: CDR1 SGHRS, CDR2 YFSETQ. The CDR3 region has the DNA TGCGCCAGCAGCTTTCAGGGGGCCGAAGGTGAAAAACTGTTTTTT. It encodes CASSFQGAEGEKLFF.

The sample holds many counts of this clonotype. The chain links TRBV7-3 to TRBJ2-1, with a weak D call TRBD2 (5 bases). The V gene's germline CDR1 is SGHTA and CDR2 FQGTGA. V lost 2 bases and J 10 bases, leaving 15 bases between the germline ends. This CDR3 contains 14 residues. CDR3 amino acids: CASSLLAGLGEQFF. For the CDR3, the DNA is TGTGCCAGCAGCTTATTGGCGGGCTTAGGGGAGCAGTTCTTC.

A few counts support this clonotype. The V call is TRBV14, the J call TRBJ2-5; 7 bases agree with TRBD1. Germline trimming cut 0 bases from V and 4 bases from J; bases unmatched to any gene: 5. This CDR3 is built from 15 residues. The germline gives CDR1 SGHDN, CDR2 FVKESK. CDR3 amino acids: CASSQDLGTVETQYF. The CDR3 coding sequence is TGTGCCAGCAGCCAAGATTTGGGGACAGTAGAGACCCAGTACTTC.

This clonotype came up many times. The V and J genes are TRBV2 and TRBJ2-1; TRBD2 might be the D (6 bases). Germline V gives CDR1 SNHLY, CDR2 FYNNEI. The CDR3 contains 17 residues. Deletions cut 1 base from V and 0 bases from J, with 13 bases between. CDR3 in amino acids: CASSEGSGLYSYNEQFF. CDR3 sequence (DNA): TGTGCCAGCAGTGAAGGGAGCGGGCTTTACTCCTACAATGAGCAGTTCTTC.

V and J are TRBV7-9 and TRBJ2-7; 9 bases line up with TRBD1. J lost 0 bases, V lost 5 bases, and 11 bases had no gene match. The germline V gene has CDR1 SEHNR and CDR2 FQNEAQ (reference sequence). The CDR3 contains 17 residues. For the CDR3, the DNA is TGTGCCAGCAGCCCCAGGGGCCGGGACAGGGTCTCCTACGAGCAGTACTTC. Its protein is CASSPRGRDRVSYEQYF.

In its sample, this clonotype was seen many times. The chain carries TRBV9 and TRBJ2-7; the match to TRBD2 covers 11 bases. The germline CDR1 and CDR2 sequences are SGDLS and YYNGEE. This CDR3 is 15 amino acids long. The junction had 8 bases not matched to a gene; V was cut back by 2 bases and J by 7 bases. The CDR3 region has the DNA TGTGCCAGCAGCGTGTTTAGCGGGAGGGCCGATGAGCAGTACTTC. As protein: CASSVFSGRADEQYF.

The table lists this clonotype with many counts. The V gene is TRBV5-1, the J gene TRBJ2-1; 11 nucleotides line up with TRBD2. V gave up 4 bases and J gave up 10 bases; unmatched junction bases: 4. The CDR3 covers 13 residues. Germline CDR1 and CDR2: SGHRS and YFSETQ. This CDR3 is CASSPGTSGEQFF. CDR3 nucleotides: TGCGCCAGCAGCCCTGGGACTAGCGGCGAGCAGTTCTTC.

Judged by abundance, this clonotype is medium-sized. The rearrangement joins TRBV12-3 or TRBV12-4 to TRBJ1-1; weak D call: TRBD1 (5 bases). V was clipped by 4 bases and J by 1 base, with 13 bases between them. The CDR3 loop spans 15 amino acids. The CDR3 region has the DNA TGTGCCAGCAGTTGGGACCCCTACAAGAACACTGAAGCTTTCTTT. Protein product: CASSWDPYKNTEAFF.

The sample holds many counts of this clonotype. This chain connects TRBV27 to TRBJ2-3; 8 positions agree with TRBD1. Germline values: CDR1 MNHEY, CDR2 SMNVEV (reference sequence). Trimming removed 6 bases from V and 0 bases from J; junction bases left unmatched: 20. The CDR3 extends over 20 amino acids. CDR3 sequence (DNA): TGTGCCAGCAGGGGTGTGGACAGGGCTAGGATAAGGGCAAGCACAGATACGCAGTATTTT. Translated: CASRGVDRARIRASTDTQYF.

Of note for this clonotype: Compared with germline, one end of the junction differs, possibly owing to a read error. The chain couples TRBV6-2 or TRBV6-3 to TRBJ2-1; D perhaps matches TRBD2 (6 bases). Germline loops: CDR1 MNHEY, CDR2 SVGEGT. The CDR3 contains 14 residues. As DNA, the CDR3 is TGTGCCATCAGTTTCGGGACTCGCTGGAATGAGCAGTCCTTC. It encodes CAISFGTRWNEQSF.

This clonotype was observed many times. The chain has TRBV7-8 and TRBJ1-1; 8 bases align to TRBD1. V dropped 5 bases and J dropped 5; count of bases not matched to a gene: 10. Germline V lookup: CDR1 SGHVS, CDR2 FQNEAQ. This CDR3 region has 15 residues. The CDR3 is CASSLPTGGGTEAFF. The CDR3 DNA reads as TGTGCCAGCAGCCTTCCAACAGGGGGAGGGACTGAAGCTTTCTTT.

As concerns this clonotype: A much larger clone sits a single nucleotide away, making a read error possible. J is TRBJ2-7 and V is TRBV28; D is undetermined. CDR1 and CDR2 from the germline V gene are MDHEN and SYDVKM. Trimming cost V 0 bases and J 6 bases, with 6 bases left between them. This CDR3 has 12 residues. The CDR3, as DNA: TGTGCCAGCAGTTTATGCCTGGTCGAGCAGTACTTC. Amino acid sequence: CASSLCLVEQYF.

This clonotype was recorded at least ten times. This sequence joins TRBV19 and TRBJ2-3; TRBD2 agrees at 8 bases. CDR3 size: 16 residues. CDR1 is LNHDA and CDR2 is SQIVND in the germline V gene (reference sequence). The ends lost 4 bases at V and 3 bases at J; junction bases unmatched: 9. CDR3 DNA: TGTGCCAGTAGTAGCATAGCGGGAACGGTAACAGATACGCAGTATTTT. Translation: CASSSIAGTVTDTQYF.

The chain has TRBV11-2 and TRBJ2-1; 8 nucleotides align to TRBD1. CDR3 length: 16 amino acids. Germline lookup yields CDR1 SGHAT and CDR2 FQNNGV. V gave up 2 bases and J gave up 1 base; unmatched junction bases: 4. The CDR3 here is CASSLMRTGSYNEQFF. The CDR3 DNA follows: TGTGCCAGCAGCTTAATGCGGACAGGGTCCTACAATGAGCAGTTCTTC. Variable domain in full (rest from reference TRBV11-2 and TRBJ2-1): EAGVAQSPRYKIIEKRQSVAFWCNPISGHATLYWYQQILGQGPKLLIQFQNNGVVDDSQLPKDRFSAERLKGVDSTLKIQPAKLEDSAVYLCASSLMRTGSYNEQFFGPGTRLTVL.

Notes on this clonotype: Since the CDR3 does not end with the conserved phenylalanine or tryptophan, this likely comes from a read error. The J gene is TRBJ2-3, the V gene TRBV10-3, with D unresolved. This CDR3 is built from 15 residues. Per the germline V gene, CDR1 is ENHRY and CDR2 is SYGVKD. The CDR3 bases are TGTGCTATCAGGCTTGGTGTGTTCGGCACAGATACGCAGTATTAT. It specifies CAIRLGVFGTDTQYY.

This clonotype was seen repeatedly, ten times or more. A junction end diverges from the germline sequence, so it may reflect a read error. The chain recombines TRBV12-3 or TRBV12-4 with TRBJ2-7; 12 nucleotides agree with TRBD2. This CDR3 region has 12 residues. The CDR3 bases are TGTGCCAGCATGGCGCCTAGCGGGGGGGTAGAGTTC. Protein product: CASMAPSGGVEF.

In this sample, this clonotype turned up many times. The chain carries TRBV28 and TRBJ2-2, with D possibly matching TRBD2 (6 bases). CDR3 length: 17 residues. Trimming left V 2 bases short and J 1 base short, with 14 bases between. Germline lookup yields CDR1 MDHEN and CDR2 SYDVKM. The CDR3 DNA reads as TGTGCCAGCAGTTTAAAGTCAAGGGAGGTGAACACCGGGGAGCTGTTTTTT. Translating gives CASSLKSREVNTGELFF.

This clonotype was observed at least ten times. The rearrangement uses TRBV18 and TRBJ2-1; D is ambiguous. The CDR3 loop spans 13 amino acids. V was pared by 0 bases and J by 4 bases, with 4 bases between. CDR1 KGHSH and CDR2 LQKENI come from the germline V gene. This CDR3 is CASSPPSYNEQFF. As DNA, the CDR3 is TGTGCCAGCTCACCACCGAGTTACAATGAGCAGTTCTTC. The full variable domain, its missing parts supplied by reference TRBV18 and TRBJ2-1, is NAGVMQNPRHLVRRRGQEARLRCSPMKGHSHVYWYRQLPEEGLKFMVYLQKENIIDESGMPKERFSAEFPKEGPSILRIQQVVRGDSAAYFCASSPPSYNEQFFGPGTRLTVL.

Concerning this clonotype: A read error may be the cause here, since a much bigger clone is one base away. The chain combines TRBV19 with TRBJ1-5; unclear D gene. CDR3 length: 14 amino acids. Germline V gene lookup returns CDR1 LNHDA and CDR2 SQIVND (reference sequence). The CDR3 is CASSISRSNQPPHF. The CDR3 DNA is TGTGCCAGTAGTATATCGCGGAGCAATCAGCCCCCGCATTTT.

Concerning this clonotype itself: Relative to the germline gene, one junction end is altered; a read error may explain this. CDR3 sequence reads: CAGSSAGGNEQFF. The DNA of the CDR3 is TGTGCCGGCTCATCCGCAGGGGGGAATGAGCAGTTCTTC. This rearrangement joins TRBV18 to TRBJ2-1, with a weak D call TRBD1 (7 bases). Germline V gene sequence: CDR1 KGHSH, CDR2 LQKENI. The CDR3 sequence is 13 residues long.

At least ten counts were recorded for this clonotype. V is TRBV29-1 and J is TRBJ1-2; no definite D call. CDR3 length: 14 amino acids. In germline, CDR1 is SQVTM, CDR2 ANQGSEA. V was pared by 0 bases and J by 2 bases, with 10 bases between. The CDR3 is CSVEEGSSNYGYTF. The CDR3 DNA reads as TGCAGCGTTGAAGAGGGCAGCTCAAACTATGGCTACACCTTC. The whole variable domain, remainder taken from reference TRBV29-1 and TRBJ1-2, is SAVISQKPSRDICQRGTSLTIQCQVDSQVTMMFWYRQQPGQSLTLIATANQGSEATYESGFVIDKFPISRPNLTFSTLTVSNMSPEDSSIYLCSVEEGSSNYGYTFGSGTRLTVV.